This T cell receptor beta chain was documented in a study of blood T cell repertoires in COVID-19. Turning to the study itself: Acute and convalescent COVID-19 samples came from the United States, Italy and Spain. T cells, B-cell-depleted T cells, or PBMCs supplied cDNA or gDNA.

V gave up 3 bases and J gave up 1 base, with 14 bases separating them. Germline V CDR1 and CDR2: SGDLS, YYNGEE. The CDR3 has 16 amino acids. In the source study's methods: By means of reference gene primer amplification, nucleated cell counts were estimated. Assay used: immunoSEQ multiplex PCR; TCRdb lists only in-frame clones, some missing. V and J calls and clone size are copied from that table; D and trimming were computed from the DNA. The sample consists of more than 200,000 clones, around 90% of them appearing once. This sequence originates from a man between 65 and 79 years old with acute or convalescent COVID-19. Sequenced input: peripheral blood. V is TRBV9 and J is TRBJ1-3; no clear D gene. CDR3 loop: CASSAPDGASGNTIYF. The CDR3 coding sequence is TGTGCCAGCAGCGCCCCCGACGGAGCATCTGGAAACACCATATATTTT.